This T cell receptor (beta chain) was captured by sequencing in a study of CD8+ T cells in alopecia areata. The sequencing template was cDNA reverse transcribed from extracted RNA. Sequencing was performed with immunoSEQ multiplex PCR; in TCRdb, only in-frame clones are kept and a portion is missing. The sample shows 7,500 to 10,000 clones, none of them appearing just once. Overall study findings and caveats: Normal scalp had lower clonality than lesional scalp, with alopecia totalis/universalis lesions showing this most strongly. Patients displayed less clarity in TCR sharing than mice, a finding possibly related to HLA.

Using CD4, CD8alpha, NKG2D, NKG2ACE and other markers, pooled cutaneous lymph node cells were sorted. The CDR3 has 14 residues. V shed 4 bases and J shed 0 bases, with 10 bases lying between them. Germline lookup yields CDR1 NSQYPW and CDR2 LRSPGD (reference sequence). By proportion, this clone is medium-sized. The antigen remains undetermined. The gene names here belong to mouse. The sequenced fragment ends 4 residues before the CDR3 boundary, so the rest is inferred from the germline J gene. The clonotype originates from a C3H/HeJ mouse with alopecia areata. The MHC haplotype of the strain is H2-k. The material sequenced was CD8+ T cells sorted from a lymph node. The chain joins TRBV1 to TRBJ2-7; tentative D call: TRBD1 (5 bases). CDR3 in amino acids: CTCSGGQSSYEQYF. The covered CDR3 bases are TGCACCTGCAGTGGCGGACAAAGCTCCTAT. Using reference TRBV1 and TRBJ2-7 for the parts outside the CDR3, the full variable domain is VTLLEQNPRWRLVPRGQAVNLRCILKNSQYPWMSWYQQDLQKQLQWLFTLRSPGDKEVKSLPGADYLATRVTDTELRLQVANMSQGRTLYCTCSGGQSSYEQYFGPGTRLTVL.